This record concerns one T cell receptor (beta chain) sequence. Its target is unknown. Measured with immunoSEQ multiplex PCR; TCRdb has only the in-frame clones, and not every one. Among around 450,000 clones listed, less than 95% were seen once. Noted treatment: over 15 received Ad26.COV2.S at low or high dose, single or two shots; about five received placebo; per-sample allocation not given. Day 63 following the first vaccine or placebo injection was when the samples were taken. The shot given was an Ad26 vector that makes Wuhan-strain SARS-CoV-2 spike. The source of the sample is a study of Ad26.COV2.S vaccination and SARS-CoV-2 variants. The overall study: Participants got Ad26.COV2.S intramuscularly, once or twice 56 days apart. Notes on the study in general: Substantial breadth in spike-specific CD8+ and CD4+ T cell responses was reportedly seen after vaccination. The analyses of TCR breadth and depth may have understated the size of total T cell responses.

Germline values: CDR1 SGHTA, CDR2 FQGNSA. This CDR3 is built from 15 residues. V was cut by 6 bases and J by 0 bases, with 13 bases left in between. The source is a person between 18 and 59 years old who received the Ad26.COV2.S COVID-19 vaccine or a placebo. The V call is TRBV7-2, the J call TRBJ2-3, with D possibly being TRBD1 (6 bases). Sequenced here: peripheral blood, sampled in a trial of Ad26.COV2.S vaccine versus placebo. The CDR3, as DNA: TGTGCCAGCAGTTTCGACAGGACTAGCACAGATACGCAGTATTTT. Amino acid sequence: CASSFDRTSTDTQYF.